These T cell receptor beta chains were read from a single sample in a study of shared clonotypes between healthy human individuals. Sequenced by immunoSEQ multiplex PCR; TCRdb stores in-frame clones only, minus some. The top ten hold 0.55% to 0.7% of the sample, which has 1 million to 1.3 million clones, roughly 74% seen once. The material sequenced was memory CD4+ T cells from PBMCs. The receptors stem from a man younger than 35 in good health. Some clones in this sample may be carry-over from other donors' samples. Both conserved end residues are part of each CDR3. The order of the fields is CDR3 protein, D gene, V gene, CDR3 length, clone size, J gene. D genes are given only for firm matches. A row's size may be missing; if present it is once, few, many or a size class.

CASRYRVNEKLFF	-	TRBV2	13	-	TRBJ1-4
CAGVPSGRLYEQYF	TRBD2	TRBV5-8	14	-	TRBJ2-7
CSVTVDPSGYTF	-	TRBV29-1	12	-	TRBJ1-2
CASSSGQGLAGANVLTF	-	TRBV27	17	-	TRBJ2-6
CASSYSTSRTYEQYF	-	TRBV6-5	15	-	TRBJ2-7
CASSPADRGRTTDTQYF	TRBD2	TRBV7-2	17	once	TRBJ2-3
CASSLRTGDEQYF	-	TRBV4-1	13	-	TRBJ2-7
CASSLGAAFSNYGYTF	-	TRBV5-5	16	-	TRBJ1-2
CASSILPGQGVYEQYF	TRBD1	TRBV11-2	16	-	TRBJ2-7
CASSLASMRVSYEQYF	-	TRBV7-2	16	few	TRBJ2-7
CASSLGNLRGVNTDTQYF	-	TRBV5-1	18	-	TRBJ2-3
CASSLGTGNYGYTF	TRBD1	TRBV5-8	14	-	TRBJ1-2
CASSLDGGITDTQYF	-	TRBV11-2	15	-	TRBJ2-3
CASSPGIVTDTQYF	-	TRBV5-1	14	-	TRBJ2-3
CATHRAGGPQYF	TRBD2	TRBV11-3	12	-	TRBJ2-3
CASSGGRLRGHEQYF	-	TRBV7-8	15	-	TRBJ2-7
CASSLVAPSGTQYF	-	TRBV28	14	-	TRBJ2-3
CASSRRDSEQYF	-	TRBV2	12	once	TRBJ2-7
CATPSSSGEKLFF	-	TRBV19	13	-	TRBJ1-4
CASRPEEATNEKLFF	-	TRBV5-1	15	few	TRBJ1-4
CASSLVSGGDSPLHF	TRBD1	TRBV7-3	15	-	TRBJ1-6
CASGAVNQGADTQYF	-	TRBV25-1	15	-	TRBJ2-3
CASTSSSGNTIYF	-	TRBV6-5	13	-	TRBJ1-3
CASGLLQGSSYEQYF	TRBD1	TRBV6-5	15	-	TRBJ2-7
CASSPKPGQGGSNSNQPQHF	TRBD1	TRBV18	20	-	TRBJ1-5
CASISGTSSYEQYF	TRBD2	TRBV28	14	-	TRBJ2-7
CASSFLRTEAGKTSYNEQFF	-	TRBV7-6	20	-	TRBJ2-1
CASSQDLGVAGVADTQYF	TRBD2	TRBV4-2	18	few	TRBJ2-3